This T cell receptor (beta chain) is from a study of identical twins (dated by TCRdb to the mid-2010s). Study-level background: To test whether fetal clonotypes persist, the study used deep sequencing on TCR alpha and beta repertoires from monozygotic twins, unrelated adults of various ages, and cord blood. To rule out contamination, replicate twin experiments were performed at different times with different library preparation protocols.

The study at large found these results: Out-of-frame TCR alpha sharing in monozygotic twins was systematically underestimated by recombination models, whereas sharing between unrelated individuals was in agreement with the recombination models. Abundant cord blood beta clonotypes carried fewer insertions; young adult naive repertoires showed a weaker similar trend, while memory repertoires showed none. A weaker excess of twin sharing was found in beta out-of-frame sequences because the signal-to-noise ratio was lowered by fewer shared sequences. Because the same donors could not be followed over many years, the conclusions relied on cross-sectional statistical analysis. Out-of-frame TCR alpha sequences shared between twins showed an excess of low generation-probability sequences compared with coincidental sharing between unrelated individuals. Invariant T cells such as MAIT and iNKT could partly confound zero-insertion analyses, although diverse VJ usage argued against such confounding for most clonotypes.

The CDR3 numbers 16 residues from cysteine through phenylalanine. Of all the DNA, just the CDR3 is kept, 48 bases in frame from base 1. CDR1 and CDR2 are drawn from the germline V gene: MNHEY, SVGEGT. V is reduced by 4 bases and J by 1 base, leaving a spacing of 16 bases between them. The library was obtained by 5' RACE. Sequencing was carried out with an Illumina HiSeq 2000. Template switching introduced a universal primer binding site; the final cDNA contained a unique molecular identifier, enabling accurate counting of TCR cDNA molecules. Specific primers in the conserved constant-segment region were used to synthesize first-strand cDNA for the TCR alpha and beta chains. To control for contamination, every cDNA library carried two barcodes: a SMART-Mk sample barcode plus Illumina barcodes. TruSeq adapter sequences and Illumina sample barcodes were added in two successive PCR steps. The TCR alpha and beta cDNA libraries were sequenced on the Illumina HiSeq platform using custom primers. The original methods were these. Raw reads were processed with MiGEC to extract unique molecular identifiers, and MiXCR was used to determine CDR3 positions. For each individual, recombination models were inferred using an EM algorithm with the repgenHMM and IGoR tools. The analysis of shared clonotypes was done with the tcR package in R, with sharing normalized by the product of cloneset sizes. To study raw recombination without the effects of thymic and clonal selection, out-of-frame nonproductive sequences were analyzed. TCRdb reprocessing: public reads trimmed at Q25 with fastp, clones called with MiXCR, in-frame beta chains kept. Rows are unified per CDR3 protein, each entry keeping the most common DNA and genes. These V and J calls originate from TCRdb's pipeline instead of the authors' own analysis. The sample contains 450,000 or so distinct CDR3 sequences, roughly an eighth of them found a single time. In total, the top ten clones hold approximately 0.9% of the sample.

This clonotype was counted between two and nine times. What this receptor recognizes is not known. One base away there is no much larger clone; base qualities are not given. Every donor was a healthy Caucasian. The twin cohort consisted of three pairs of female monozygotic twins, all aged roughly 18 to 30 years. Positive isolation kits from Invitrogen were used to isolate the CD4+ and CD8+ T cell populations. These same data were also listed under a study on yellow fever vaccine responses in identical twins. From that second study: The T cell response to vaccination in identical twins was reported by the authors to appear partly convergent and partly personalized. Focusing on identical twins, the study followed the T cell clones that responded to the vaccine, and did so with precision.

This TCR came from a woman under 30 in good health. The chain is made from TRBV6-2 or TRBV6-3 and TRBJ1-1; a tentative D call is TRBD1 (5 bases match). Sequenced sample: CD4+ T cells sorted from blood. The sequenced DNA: TGTGCCAGCAGTTTCGGTGATTACAGGAAGAACACTGAAGCTTTCTTT. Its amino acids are CASSFGDYRKNTEAFF.